This T cell receptor (beta chain) was obtained from a study of CD8 T cells in ankylosing spondylitis. The sample holds many counts of this clonotype. Via MiXCR, TCRdb re-called the 5' RACE reads, giving one row per CDR3 protein. The table includes 150,000 to 200,000 distinct CDR3 sequences, 15% to 20% detected once. The CDR3 is 14 residues long. Trimming cost V 2 bases and J 0 bases, with 6 bases left between them. Germline V lookup: CDR1 SGHTS, CDR2 YDEGEE. This receptor was identified in a male donor with ankylosing spondylitis or in good health (not recorded which). The sequencing sample was made of blood, either unsorted or a sorted T cell fraction (not recorded which). This sequence joins TRBV5-8 and TRBJ2-4, with a tentative D call TRBD2 (5 bases). DNA of the CDR3: TGTGCCAGCAGCTTCGGGGTAGCCAAAAACATTCAGTACTTC. Translating gives CASSFGVAKNIQYF.